These 2 T cell receptor beta chains were all obtained from the same sample, sequenced in a study of human T cells and chemical hapten exposure. MiXCR, applied by TCRdb to the RACE reads, yields one record per CDR3 protein. In the table there are tens of thousands of distinct CDR3 sequences, just under 9% of which are singletons. Stated time point: healthy volunteer bleed at 2 weeks. Extraction of total RNA was performed on unfractionated whole blood. The sample consisted of whole blood. The receptors were sampled from a female donor in good health. Some clones in this sample may be carry-over from other donors' samples.

In this sample, this clonotype turned up a few times. The CDR3 loop is CASSPTFSGYTDTQYF. The CDR3 bases are TGTGCCAGCAGTCCAACCTTTAGCGGCTACACAGATACGCAGTATTTT. The rearrangement joins TRBV3-1 to TRBJ2-3; possible D gene TRBD2, 6 bases. CDR3 size: 16 residues. Germline V CDR1 and CDR2: LGHDT, YNNKEL (reference sequence). V dropped 6 bases and J dropped 2 bases, with 18 bases sitting between them.

In this sample, this clonotype turned up many times. This chain connects TRBV7-2 to TRBJ1-1; D gene unclear. Trimming took off 2 bases at V and 0 bases at J, with 10 bases between the two ends. Germline CDR1 is SGHTA and CDR2 is FQGNSA. CDR3 size: 15 residues. This chain's CDR3 is CASSLLVGMNTEAFF. CDR3 in DNA: TGTGCCAGCAGCTTACTAGTCGGGATGAACACTGAAGCTTTCTTT.